Following are 28 T cell receptor beta chains from one sample sequenced in a study of CD8+ T cells in alopecia areata. The sequencing template was cDNA reverse transcribed from extracted RNA. Libraries were prepared by immunoSEQ multiplex PCR; TCRdb keeps only in-frame clonotypes and omits some of them. The repertoire consists of 180,000 or so clones, with 53% occurring once and the leading ten covering less than 14%. As for treatment: oral pan-JAK inhibitor, 5-10 mg twice daily. The input for sequencing was CD8+ T cells sorted from blood, taken at week 24, from a patient treated with tofacitinib. These receptor sequences come from a human donor with alopecia areata.

This clone has more than one count but fewer than ten. The chain has TRBV30 and TRBJ1-2; 8 bases fit TRBD1. Germline assignment: CDR1 GTSNPN and CDR2 SVGIG (reference sequence). This CDR3 comprises 12 residues. Germline trimming cut 4 bases from V and 8 bases from J; bases unmatched to any gene: 6. CDR3 nucleotides: TGTGCCTGGACAGGGGGCTCGAAAGGCTACACCTTC. It encodes CAWTGGSKGYTF.

J is TRBJ2-1 and V is TRBV27, with a weak D call TRBD2 (6 bases). CDR1 is MNHEY, CDR2 SMNVEV, per germline (reference sequence). The CDR3 is made up of 11 amino acids. Trimming took 5 bases from V and 9 from J, leaving 8 bases between them. CDR3 in DNA: TGTGCCAGCAGTACTAGCCGTGAGCAGTTCTTC. Translating it yields CASSTSREQFF.

CDR3 amino acids: CASSEQGTNYGYTF. The CDR3 DNA follows: TGCGCCAGCAGTGAACAGGGGACTAACTATGGCTACACCTTC. The chain recombines TRBV5-1 with TRBJ1-2; 7 bases map to TRBD1. The J segment lost 0 bases and the V segment lost 5 bases, leaving 4 bases of the junction unmatched. The CDR3 is 14 residues long. CDR1 SGHRS and CDR2 YFSETQ come from the germline V gene.

This clone was seen more than once but under ten times. This chain uses TRBV9 with TRBJ2-3; the match to TRBD1 covers 8 bases. Germline V gene lookup returns CDR1 SGDLS and CDR2 YYNGEE. This CDR3 contains 16 residues. V lost 2 bases and J lost 1; bases outside the gene matches: 6. CDR3 sequence reads: CASSVRQGLGTDTQYF. The CDR3 DNA reads as TGTGCCAGCAGCGTCCGACAGGGGCTGGGCACAGATACGCAGTATTTT.

The chain carries TRBV5-6 and TRBJ1-2; a weak D match, TRBD1 (5 bases). Deletions cut 4 bases from V and 13 bases from J, with 20 bases between. Germline values: CDR1 SGHDT, CDR2 YYEEEE. CDR3 length: 13 amino acids. The CDR3 loop is CASSAEDAGYRTF. In DNA, the CDR3 is TGTGCCAGCAGCGCCGAGGACGCAGGGTATCGCACCTTC.

The CDR3 loop is CAWSVGPETEAFF. The CDR3 DNA is TGTGCCTGGAGTGTAGGACCAGAGACTGAAGCTTTCTTT. The gene calls are TRBV30 and TRBJ1-1; D uncertain. CDR1 and CDR2 (germline): GTSNPN, SVGIG (reference sequence). This CDR3 has 13 amino acids. V dropped 0 bases and J dropped 5 bases, with 10 bases sitting between them. The whole variable domain, filled in from reference TRBV30 and TRBJ1-1, reads SQTIHQWPATLVQPVGSPLSLECTVEGTSNPNLYWYRQAAGRGLQLLFYSVGIGQISSEVPQNLSASRPQDRQFILSSKKLLLSDSGFYLCAWSVGPETEAFFGQGTRLTVV.

A few counts support this clone. V is TRBV7-8 and J is TRBJ2-3, with D tentatively TRBD2 (6 bases). V shed 4 bases and J shed 0 bases, with 17 bases lying between them. This CDR3 is 17 amino acids long. Germline V gene sequence: CDR1 SGHVS, CDR2 FQNEAQ. The CDR3 here is CASSSSHSGPSTDTQYF. DNA for the CDR3: TGTGCCAGCAGCTCCTCACATAGCGGACCTAGCACAGATACGCAGTATTTT.

The chain couples TRBV7-4 to TRBJ2-2, with D possibly matching TRBD2 (5 bases). This CDR3 spans 15 amino acids. Germline CDR1 reads SGHVT; CDR2 reads SQSDAQ. Trimming removed 1 base from V and 3 bases from J, with 9 bases in between. CDR3 nucleotides: TGTGCCAGCAGCTTAGTTACTAGATACACCGGGGAGCTGTTTTTT. Protein product: CASSLVTRYTGELFF.

This clone was observed a handful of times. The V gene is TRBV21-1, the J gene TRBJ2-5; the table assigns TRBD1, which was not confirmed against the DNA. TRBV21-1 is a listed pseudogene. The CDR3 is 16 amino acids. In DNA form, the CDR3 reads TGTGCCAGCAGCTTACGGACAGGGGCTGATGAAGAGACCCAGTACTTC. Amino acids: CASSLRTGADEETQYF.

The CDR3 coding sequence is TGTGCCAGCAGTTTGGACTCTGGAAACACCATATATTTT. Protein: CASSLDSGNTIYF. The gene calls are TRBV25-1 and TRBJ1-3; D remains ambiguous. This CDR3 comprises 13 residues. CDR1 is MGHDK, CDR2 SYGVNS, per germline. Trimming took off 5 bases at V and 0 bases at J, with 5 bases between the two ends.

CDR3 coding DNA: TGCGCCAGCAGCTATATTGCAAATGAGCAGTTCTTC. This codes for CASSYIANEQFF. The chain joins TRBV5-1 to TRBJ2-1; D unclear. The CDR3 has 12 residues. From germline, CDR1 is SGHRS and CDR2 YFSETQ. Trimming took 3 bases from V and 7 from J, leaving 8 bases between them.

The chain employs TRBV4-1 and TRBJ1-6, with no clear D. With 2 bases removed from V and 8 bases from J, the gap between germline ends came to 13 bases. Germline V lookup: CDR1 MGHRA, CDR2 YSYEKL. The CDR3 spans 15 residues. The CDR3 DNA follows: TGCGCCAGCAGCCAAACTCTATCAGAGGATTCACCCCTCCACTTT. This gives the protein CASSQTLSEDSPLHF.

This chain uses TRBV29-1 with TRBJ1-1, with D unresolved. V lost 0 bases and J 4 bases, leaving 6 bases between the germline ends. Germline CDR1 is SQVTM and CDR2 is ANQGSEA. CDR3 size: 12 residues. The CDR3 protein is CSVEDGGTEAFF. DNA for the CDR3: TGCAGCGTTGAAGACGGTGGCACTGAAGCTTTCTTT. Full variable domain (missing parts from reference TRBV29-1 and TRBJ1-1): SAVISQKPSRDICQRGTSLTIQCQVDSQVTMMFWYRQQPGQSLTLIATANQGSEATYESGFVIDKFPISRPNLTFSTLTVSNMSPEDSSIYLCSVEDGGTEAFFGQGTRLTVV.

Only a few counts were recorded for this clone. V and J are TRBV6-6 and TRBJ2-4; a possible D gene is TRBD2 (5 bases). Trimming removed 4 bases at V and 12 bases at J, with 19 bases between. CDR1 MNHNY and CDR2 SVGAGI come from the germline V gene (reference sequence). This CDR3 contains 14 residues. This chain's CDR3 is CASSLTTSGNGQYF. CDR3 bases: TGTGCCAGCAGTTTGACCACCTCGGGGAATGGTCAGTACTTC.

The sample holds a few counts of this clone. V and J are TRBV29-1 and TRBJ1-1, with 7 nucleotides matching TRBD1. There are 14 residues in the CDR3. J gave up 1 base and V 6 bases, and 8 bases lay outside the gene matches. CDR1 is SQVTM, CDR2 ANQGSEA, per germline. Written as DNA, the CDR3 is TGCAGCGTAGCCGTGGGACAGACGAACACTGAAGCTTTCTTT. This translates into CSVAVGQTNTEAFF.

This clone was picked up a small number of times. The CDR3, as DNA: TGTGCCAGCAGTTACTCTCAGGTGGGCAATGAGCAGTTCTTC. Protein sequence: CASSYSQVGNEQFF. The gene calls are TRBV27 and TRBJ2-1; D gene uncertain. The CDR3 spans 14 residues. Trimming cost V 4 bases and J 6 bases, with 13 bases left between them. Germline-derived CDR1 and CDR2 are MNHEY and SMNVEV (reference sequence).

This clone occurred once. This rearrangement joins TRBV5-1 to TRBJ1-1; D perhaps matches TRBD1 (6 bases). Germline V gives CDR1 SGHRS, CDR2 YFSETQ. Between the trimmed V and J ends, which lost 0 bases and 13 bases, there was a span of 19 bases. This CDR3 is 14 amino acids long. CDR3 amino acids: CASSLAGGTREGFF. CDR3 sequence (DNA): TGCGCCAGCAGCTTGGCCGGGGGCACCCGGGAGGGTTTCTTT.

DNA of the CDR3: TGTGCCAGCAGATCTACCGGGACATCTGGCGAGCAGTACTTC. Translated, it gives CASRSTGTSGEQYF. The V call is TRBV25-1, the J call TRBJ2-7; D possibly corresponds to TRBD1 (6 bases). Trimming pared 6 bases from V and 6 bases from J, leaving 18 bases between. CDR3 size: 14 residues. In germline, CDR1 is MGHDK, CDR2 SYGVNS.

The chain employs TRBV6-5 and TRBJ1-2, with D possibly TRBD1 on 5 matching bases. V was shortened by 5 bases and J by 4 bases, with 17 bases between the two germline ends. CDR3 length: 15 amino acids. The germline gives CDR1 MNHEY, CDR2 SVGAGI. CDR3 DNA: TGTGCCAGCAGTGCCGGGGGACGGAAGCCCTATGGCTACACCTTC. It translates to CASSAGGRKPYGYTF.

The chain combines TRBV4-3 with TRBJ2-3; D remains unclear. The V end was cut by 2 bases, the J end by 0 bases, with 6 bases between. Germline V gene lookup returns CDR1 LGHNA and CDR2 YSLEER. This CDR3 has 14 amino acids. The CDR3 sequence is CASSQLTSTDTQYF. Here the CDR3 DNA reads TGCGCCAGCAGCCAATTAACTAGCACAGATACGCAGTATTTT.

This clone was detected a few times. CDR3 region: CASGPSGDEQFF. The CDR3 DNA sequence: TGTGCTAGTGGTCCCTCCGGGGATGAGCAGTTCTTC. The chain has TRBV12-5 and TRBJ2-1, with D perhaps matching TRBD2 (5 bases). V was trimmed by 5 bases and J by 8 bases, leaving 10 bases between them. This CDR3 has 12 amino acids. Germline V CDR1 and CDR2: LGHNT, FRNRAP.

This clone was observed a few times. The chain carries TRBV5-5 and TRBJ2-1, with D uncertain. V was trimmed by 4 bases and J by 5 bases, leaving 10 bases between them. The CDR3 has 13 residues. The germline V gene encodes CDR1 SGHKS and CDR2 YYEKEE (reference sequence). The CDR3 reads CASSLYWDNEQFF. CDR3 bases: TGTGCCAGCAGCCTCTACTGGGACAATGAGCAGTTCTTC.

This chain joins TRBV5-4 and TRBJ1-6; D call uncertain. Germline V gene sequence: CDR1 SGHNT, CDR2 YYREEE (reference sequence). The ends were cut back, 0 bases at V and 9 bases at J, with 4 bases in the middle. This CDR3 contains 12 residues. CDR3 sequence reads: CASSLEGSPLHF. The CDR3 coding sequence is TGTGCCAGCAGCTTGGAGGGTTCACCCCTCCACTTT.

The rearrangement uses TRBV4-3 and TRBJ2-7; D perhaps matches TRBD2 (5 bases). V lost 0 bases, J lost 5 bases, and 14 bases lay in between. CDR1 and CDR2 from the germline V gene are LGHNA and YSLEER. The CDR3 totals 15 residues. Here the CDR3 reads CASSQERSPRDEQYF. CDR3 sequence (DNA): TGCGCCAGCAGCCAAGAGCGGAGCCCGAGGGACGAGCAGTACTTC.

This clone has just a few counts. The chain has TRBV19 and TRBJ2-3; a possible D gene is TRBD1 (5 bases). Trimming removed 7 bases from V and 3 bases from J, with 11 bases in between. Germline V CDR1 and CDR2: LNHDA, SQIVND (reference sequence). The length of the CDR3 is 13 residues. As DNA, the CDR3 is TGTGCCAGTAAGAACACAGGTACAGATACGCAGTATTTT. Amino acid sequence: CASKNTGTDTQYF.

The DNA of the CDR3 is TGTGCCAGCAGCTCCGGGACAGGGGGCTACAATGAGCAGTTCTTC. Protein product: CASSSGTGGYNEQFF. The chain has TRBV11-2 and TRBJ2-1; TRBD1 matches at 11 bases. V was clipped by 4 bases and J by 3 bases; unmatched bases: 2. There are 15 residues in the CDR3. Germline assignment: CDR1 SGHAT and CDR2 FQNNGV.

Worth noting for this clone: This same CDR3 is encoded by further DNA sequences in the sample. For the CDR3, the DNA is TGTGCCTGGAGTACTCGTCTGGGGACCGGGGAGCTGTTTTTT. This gives the protein CAWSTRLGTGELFF. This rearrangement joins TRBV30 to TRBJ2-2; D gene uncertain. CDR3 length: 14 amino acids. The V gene's germline CDR1 is GTSNPN and CDR2 SVGIG (reference sequence). Trimming pared 2 bases from V and 5 bases from J, leaving 12 bases between.

This chain joins TRBV4-1 and TRBJ1-5; D gene unclear. CDR3 size: 15 residues. Germline CDR1 and CDR2: MGHRA and YSYEKL. V was cut by 0 bases and J by 5 bases, with 11 bases left in between. CDR3 DNA sequence: TGCGCCAGCAGCCAAGAACGGGGATTGCATCAGCCCCAGCATTTT. Translating it yields CASSQERGLHQPQHF.